Reported below is one T cell receptor (beta chain). No antigen is known for it. V shed 4 bases and J shed 4 bases, with 17 bases lying between them. Germline V gene lookup returns CDR1 MGHRA and CDR2 YSYEKL. The CDR3 is 16 amino acids. TCRdb's table, derived via immunoSEQ multiplex PCR, lists solely in-frame clones and lacks some. The data contain 6,000 or so clones, about 78% of them singletons. The source of the sample is a study of T cell repertoires in ileal Crohn's disease. Findings and caveats of the study: Clonal expansions were more frequent in active smokers than non-smokers at surgery. Mucosal expansions were suggested to be mainly CD8 T cells.

The sequenced material came from ileal tissue. The chain joins TRBV4-1 to TRBJ2-1, with a weak D call TRBD1 (6 bases). The clonotype was recovered from an adult with Crohn's disease. For the CDR3, the DNA is TGCGCCAGCAGCCCCACCTCGTCTACAGGGTACAATGAGCAGTTCTTC. It is translated as CASSPTSSTGYNEQFF.